The subject of this entry is one T cell receptor beta chain. Its antigen is not identified. This entry belongs to a study of immune evolution from preneoplasia to lung adenocarcinoma. Produced via immunoSEQ multiplex PCR; TCRdb's table is partial and in-frame only. The sample holds about 14,000 clones; 65% to 85% are singletons and the top ten take approximately 4.2%. General observations from the study: Clonality was highest in normal lung, lower in later-stage lesions apparently.

The CDR3 runs 14 residues. The germline V gene has CDR1 SGHNT and CDR2 YYREEE (reference sequence). J lost 1 base, V lost 4 bases, and 1 base had no gene match. The genes are TRBV5-4 and TRBJ2-2; 7 nucleotides agree with TRBD1. What was sequenced was FFPE minimally invasive lung adenocarcinoma tissue. This clonotype was sampled from a person aged 65-85 years with lung adenocarcinoma. This CDR3 reads CASSRQGNTGELFF. CDR3 bases: TGTGCCAGCAGCCGACAGGGGAACACCGGGGAGCTGTTTTTT. Complete variable domain (other parts from reference TRBV5-4 and TRBJ2-2): ETGVTQSPTHLIKTRGQQVTLRCSSQSGHNTVSWYQQALGQGPQFIFQYYREEENGRGNFPPRFSGLQFPNYSSELNVNALELDDSALYLCASSRQGNTGELFFGEGSRLTVL.